These T cell receptor beta chains were read from a single sample in a study of control samples from healthy donors and cancer patients. The method was immunoSEQ multiplex PCR; TCRdb's version includes in-frame clones alone and lacks a portion of them. The top ten hold roughly 18% of the sample, which has about 100,000 clones, around four fifths seen once. Sequencing was carried out using blood. These receptors all stem from a man aged 25-45 years in good health. Both conserved end residues are part of each CDR3. D genes are given only for firm matches. The size field is filled for only some rows; it gives once, few, many or a size class.

V gene: TRBV10-2
J gene: TRBJ2-7
clone size: .
D gene: TRBD2
CDR3 protein: CASSAAGGANYEQYF
CDR3 DNA: TGCGCCAGCAGTGCTGCGGGGGGCGCGAACTACGAGCAGTACTTC

V gene: TRBV10-1
J gene: TRBJ2-2
clone size: .
D gene: .
CDR3 protein: CASSVVGLSGAGELFF
CDR3 DNA: TGCGCCAGCAGTGTAGTGGGACTGAGTGGCGCCGGGGAGCTGTTTTTT

V gene: TRBV4-1
J gene: TRBJ1-1
clone size: .
D gene: .
CDR3 protein: CASSPPRTQGINTEAFF
CDR3 DNA: TGCGCCAGCAGCCCTCCTCGAACTCAGGGGATTAACACTGAAGCTTTCTTT

V gene: TRBV3-1/TRBV3-2
J gene: TRBJ1-1
clone size: few
D gene: TRBD1
CDR3 protein: CASSQRGTGGMNTEAFF
CDR3 DNA: TGTGCCAGCAGCCAGCGAGGGACAGGGGGCATGAACACTGAAGCTTTCTTT

V gene: TRBV7-8
J gene: TRBJ1-4
clone size: once
D gene: TRBD1
CDR3 protein: CASSPQQGWIEKLFF
CDR3 DNA: TGTGCCAGCAGCCCCCAACAGGGGTGGATTGAAAAACTGTTTTTT

V gene: TRBV20-1
J gene: TRBJ2-7
clone size: .
D gene: .
CDR3 protein: CSARAGNEQYF
CDR3 DNA: TGCAGTGCTAGAGCGGGGAACGAGCAGTACTTC

V gene: TRBV5-1
J gene: TRBJ2-5
clone size: .
D gene: TRBD2
CDR3 protein: CASSFRLAGGEETQYF
CDR3 DNA: TGCGCCAGCAGCTTCCGACTAGCGGGGGGGGAAGAGACCCAGTACTTC

V gene: TRBV7-9
J gene: TRBJ1-4
clone size: .
D gene: TRBD1
CDR3 protein: CASSSRTGLREKLFF
CDR3 DNA: TGTGCCAGCAGCTCCAGGACAGGGTTGAGGGAAAAACTGTTTTTT

V gene: TRBV4-2
J gene: TRBJ1-5
clone size: .
D gene: .
CDR3 protein: CASSQEGSNQPQHF
CDR3 DNA: TGTGCCAGCAGCCAGGAGGGAAGCAATCAGCCCCAGCATTTT

V gene: TRBV18
J gene: TRBJ1-5
clone size: .
D gene: .
CDR3 protein: CASSPSTGSQPQHF
CDR3 DNA: TGTGCCAGCTCACCTTCAACGGGATCTCAGCCCCAGCATTTT

V gene: TRBV25-1
J gene: TRBJ2-7
clone size: .
D gene: .
CDR3 protein: CASSDYKSQYEQYF
CDR3 DNA: TGTGCCAGCAGTGACTACAAATCGCAATACGAGCAGTACTTC

V gene: TRBV3-1/TRBV3-2
J gene: TRBJ1-1
clone size: .
D gene: .
CDR3 protein: CASSQGLGGGTEAFF
CDR3 DNA: TGTGCCAGCAGCCAAGGATTAGGCGGTGGGACTGAAGCTTTCTTT

V gene: TRBV11-2
J gene: TRBJ1-1
clone size: .
D gene: TRBD1
CDR3 protein: CASSPIGTGWNTEAFF
CDR3 DNA: TGTGCCAGCAGCCCAATAGGGACAGGGTGGAACACTGAAGCTTTCTTT

V gene: TRBV7-3
J gene: TRBJ1-5
clone size: once
D gene: TRBD1
CDR3 protein: CASSHHEQGPDQPQHF
CDR3 DNA: TGTGCCAGCAGCCACCATGAACAGGGGCCGGATCAGCCCCAGCATTTT

V gene: TRBV2
J gene: TRBJ1-1
clone size: .
D gene: .
CDR3 protein: CASIVSPVNTEAFF
CDR3 DNA: TGTGCCAGCATCGTCTCGCCTGTGAACACTGAAGCTTTCTTT